Presented here are 23 T cell receptor beta chains from one specimen sequenced in a study of T cell repertoires in cytomegalovirus infection. TCRdb re-derived calls from the reads in MiXCR, one entry per CDR3 protein. The sample holds roughly 46,000 distinct CDR3 sequences, roughly a fifth seen once. Their recognized antigens are unknown. Specimen: CD8+ T cells from cultured PBMCs, collected from culture after CMV antigen stimulation. These receptors were taken from a human donor in good health (CMV status not recorded). Some clones in this sample may be carry-over from other donors' samples.

This sequence joins TRBV10-3 and TRBJ2-2; no definite D call. The V end was cut by 0 bases, the J end by 0 bases, with 11 bases between. The germline CDR1 and CDR2 sequences are ENHRY and SYGVKD. The CDR3 totals 17 residues. The CDR3 sequence is CAISESLESANTGELFF. DNA of the CDR3: TGTGCCATCAGTGAGTCGTTAGAATCTGCGAACACCGGGGAGCTGTTTTTT.

There are a few counts of this clonotype. The V call is TRBV10-2, the J call TRBJ1-5, with a possible D match to TRBD1 (5 bases). Between the trimmed V and J ends, which lost 0 bases and 9 bases, there was a span of 15 bases. The CDR3 has 15 amino acids. The germline CDR1 and CDR2 sequences are WSHSY and SAAADI. The CDR3 protein is CASSESERGGRPQHF. The CDR3 DNA is TGCGCCAGCAGTGAGTCGGAACGGGGGGGAAGGCCCCAGCATTTT.

A remark on this clonotype: This may be a read error, as it is one base from a much larger clone. The chain links TRBV11-2 to TRBJ2-3; 12 nucleotides align to TRBD2. The CDR3 is 17 amino acids. In germline, CDR1 is SGHAT, CDR2 FQNNGV. J gave up 2 bases and V 0 bases, and 3 bases lay outside the gene matches. CDR3 DNA sequence: TGTGCCAGCAGCTTAGATAGACTAGCGGGGGACACAGATACGCAGTATTTT. Translating it yields CASSLDRLAGDTDTQYF. Looking up the rest from reference TRBV11-2 and TRBJ2-3 gives the full variable domain: EAGVAQSPRYKIIEKRQSVAFWCNPISGHATLYWYQQILGQGPKLLIQFQNNGVVDDSQLPKDRFSAERLKGVDSTLKIQPAKLEDSAVYLCASSLDRLAGDTDTQYFGPGTRLTVL.

This clonotype was seen repeatedly, ten times or more. The V gene is TRBV27, the J gene TRBJ2-7; TRBD1 might be the D (6 bases). In germline, CDR1 is MNHEY, CDR2 SMNVEV (reference sequence). V lost 4 bases and J lost 2, with 15 bases in between. This CDR3 region has 15 residues. The CDR3 nucleotides read TGTGCCAGCAGTTCACAGGGTCGGTGGCCCTACGAGCAGTACTTC. Protein product: CASSSQGRWPYEQYF.

In its sample, this clonotype was seen many times. This chain uses TRBV6-2 or TRBV6-3 with TRBJ2-5, with 10 positions matching TRBD2. The junction had 6 bases not matched to a gene; V was cut back by 3 bases and J by 5 bases. The CDR3 is 15 amino acids. Germline V gene lookup returns CDR1 MNHEY and CDR2 SVGEGT. The CDR3 DNA is TGTGCCAGCAGTTATGCGGCTAGCGGGAGTGAGACCCAGTACTTC. This encodes CASSYAASGSETQYF.

This clonotype came up many times. The genes are TRBV7-2 and TRBJ2-7; 8 bases map to TRBD1. Germline V gene sequence: CDR1 SGHTA, CDR2 FQGNSA. The V gene end was trimmed by 3 bases and the J gene end by 2 bases; junction bases not matched to a gene: 9. This CDR3 is built from 16 residues. CDR3 sequence reads: CASSFMGQDPTYEQYF. The CDR3 nucleotides are TGTGCCAGCAGCTTCATGGGACAGGACCCAACCTACGAGCAGTACTTC.

This clonotype was seen a handful of times. The CDR3 coding sequence is TGTGCCAGCAGTTCCCCCGGGACAGGGGCGAATTCACCCCTCCACTTT. It encodes CASSSPGTGANSPLHF. This chain uses TRBV12-3 or TRBV12-4 with TRBJ1-6; TRBD1 agrees at 10 bases. Trimming cost V 4 bases and J 7 bases; bases outside gene matches: 7. This CDR3 has 16 residues.

This clonotype was recorded many times. V is TRBV11-3 and J is TRBJ2-7; D not resolved. The CDR3 is 13 residues long. Trimming took 6 bases from V and 4 from J, leaving 13 bases between them. The germline CDR1 and CDR2 sequences are SGHNT and YENEEA. The CDR3 nucleotides are TGTGCCAGCAGTCCCAGCCAGACTTACGAGCAGTACTTC. Its translation is CASSPSQTYEQYF. The full variable domain, its missing parts supplied by reference TRBV11-3 and TRBJ2-7, is EAGVVQSPRYKIIEKKQPVAFWCNPISGHNTLYWYLQNLGQGPELLIRYENEEAVDDSQLPKDRFSAERLKGVDSTLKIQPAELGDSAVYLCASSPSQTYEQYFGPGTRLTVT.

The chain uses TRBV10-3 and TRBJ2-3, with D unclear. Germline CDR1 and CDR2: ENHRY and SYGVKD. The CDR3 totals 14 residues. V was cut by 8 bases and J by 1 base, with 13 bases left in between. The CDR3 DNA sequence: TGTGCCATCGGCCTAGAAGTTGGCACAGATACGCAGTATTTT. Translated: CAIGLEVGTDTQYF.

This clonotype was seen a handful of times. The rearrangement links TRBV11-2 to TRBJ2-3; 15 bases agree with TRBD2. The junction had 8 bases not matched to a gene; V was cut back by 3 bases and J by 1 base. CDR1 and CDR2 from the germline V gene are SGHAT and FQNNGV. CDR3 size: 19 residues. This chain's CDR3 is CASSFGLAGGLVGTDTQYF. The CDR3 coding sequence is TGTGCCAGCAGCTTCGGACTAGCGGGGGGGCTTGTTGGCACAGATACGCAGTATTTT.

The chain uses TRBV30 and TRBJ2-6; D assignment may be TRBD1 or TRBD2 (5 bases each). This CDR3 contains 15 residues. Germline values: CDR1 GTSNPN, CDR2 SVGIG (reference sequence). V was pared by 2 bases and J by 2 bases, with 10 bases between. The CDR3 nucleotides are TGTGCCTGGAGTAGTGGGGGTACTGGGGCCAACGTCCTGACTTTC. Its protein product is CAWSSGGTGANVLTF.

Ten or more counts support this clonotype. J is TRBJ2-2 and V is TRBV4-3, with 7 bases aligning to TRBD1. After removal of 1 base from V and 7 bases from J, the junction contained 6 bases not matched to a gene. Germline loops: CDR1 LGHNA, CDR2 YSLEER. This CDR3 has 15 residues. This chain's CDR3 is CASSQVQGFGGELFF. Here the CDR3 DNA reads TGCGCCAGCAGCCAAGTACAGGGGTTTGGCGGGGAGCTGTTTTTT.

The V gene is TRBV19, the J gene TRBJ1-1, with a possible D match to TRBD1 (5 bases). The length of the CDR3 is 14 residues. Between the trimmed V and J ends, which lost 5 bases and 4 bases, there was a span of 14 bases. CDR1 is LNHDA and CDR2 is SQIVND in the germline V gene (reference sequence). This chain's CDR3 is CASSPLGVGTEAFF. The CDR3, as DNA: TGTGCCAGTAGTCCCTTGGGGGTTGGCACTGAAGCTTTCTTT. Looking up the rest from reference TRBV19 and TRBJ1-1 gives the full variable domain: DGGITQSPKYLFRKEGQNVTLSCEQNLNHDAMYWYRQDPGQGLRLIYYSQIVNDFQKGDIAEGYSVSREKKESFPLTVTSAQKNPTAFYLCASSPLGVGTEAFFGQGTRLTVV.

This clonotype was counted ten times or more. The chain carries TRBV7-2 and TRBJ2-7, with 7 bases lining up with TRBD2. CDR3 length: 14 amino acids. Germline V gene data show CDR1 as SGHTA and CDR2 as FQGNSA. J gave up 1 base and V 5 bases, and 5 bases lay outside the gene matches. This CDR3 is CASSREGGSYEQYF. In DNA form, the CDR3 reads TGTGCCAGCAGCCGAGAGGGAGGGTCCTACGAGCAGTACTTC.

This clonotype was seen more than once but under ten times. The chain carries TRBV2 and TRBJ2-7; D may be TRBD1 or TRBD2 (5 bases each). Germline-derived CDR1 and CDR2 are SNHLY and FYNNEI. The CDR3 covers 15 residues. Deletions cut 0 bases from V and 2 bases from J, with 11 bases between. The CDR3 sequence: CASSEAGPYPYEQYF. The CDR3 DNA follows: TGTGCCAGCAGTGAAGCGGGACCTTACCCCTACGAGCAGTACTTC.

This clonotype showed up just once. The chain combines TRBV28 with TRBJ2-5, with a weak D call TRBD2 (5 bases). The CDR3 totals 15 residues. V dropped 2 bases and J dropped 2 bases, with 12 bases sitting between them. Germline V gene lookup returns CDR1 MDHEN and CDR2 SYDVKM. CDR3 nucleotide sequence: TGTGCCAGCAGTTTAGGGATCACTAGACAAGAGACCCAGTACTTC. Encoded protein: CASSLGITRQETQYF.

This clonotype was observed many times. CDR3 nucleotide sequence: TGTGCCAGCAGCCAACGGGGTGCCGGGGAGCTGTTTTTT. It is translated as CASSQRGAGELFF. This chain uses TRBV14 with TRBJ2-2; the D gene is possibly TRBD2 (5 bases). Germline CDR1 and CDR2: SGHDN and FVKESK. CDR3 length equals 13 residues. Deletions cut 2 bases from V and 6 bases from J, with 7 bases between.

In this sample, this clonotype turned up a few times. The V call is TRBV10-3, the J call TRBJ1-6; weak D call: TRBD1 (6 bases). The CDR3 runs 16 residues. The V and J ends lost 4 bases and 6 bases respectively, with 16 bases between them. Germline CDR1 ENHRY, CDR2 SYGVKD. The CDR3 DNA sequence: TGTGCCATCAGTGGGCCAACCGAGGACAGTAATTCACCCCTCCACTTT. Protein: CAISGPTEDSNSPLHF.

This clonotype was seen at least ten times. The chain couples TRBV5-1 to TRBJ2-7; maybe TRBD2 (5 bases). The V end lost 7 bases, the J end lost 1 base, and 21 bases lay between the germline ends. Germline V gives CDR1 SGHRS, CDR2 YFSETQ. The length of the CDR3 is 16 residues. The CDR3 protein is CASSSGLDGSSYEQYF. In DNA form, the CDR3 reads TGCGCCAGCTCCAGTGGACTCGACGGCAGTTCCTACGAGCAGTACTTC.

There are a few counts of this clonotype. The chain couples TRBV5-4 to TRBJ2-7; D uncertain. Trimming shortened V by 4 bases and J by 6 bases, and 17 bases separated the two germline ends. The germline CDR1 and CDR2 sequences are SGHNT and YYREEE (reference sequence). The CDR3 length is 14 residues. In nucleotides, the CDR3 is TGTGCCAGCAGCGTCAGTGAACGGATTGGCGAGCAGTACTTC. Protein sequence: CASSVSERIGEQYF.

The V gene is TRBV12-3 or TRBV12-4, the J gene TRBJ1-2; D is undetermined. With 5 bases removed from V and 7 bases from J, the gap between germline ends came to 14 bases. This CDR3 spans 13 amino acids. CDR3 protein: CASSGQDPFGYTF. The CDR3, as DNA: TGTGCCAGCAGTGGGCAAGACCCCTTTGGCTACACCTTC.

This clonotype was counted many times. The rearrangement uses TRBV28 and TRBJ2-4; D perhaps matches TRBD1 (6 bases). CDR3 size: 18 residues. Trimming stripped 6 bases from V and 8 bases from J, with 29 bases between. CDR1 is MDHEN and CDR2 is SYDVKM in the germline V gene. The CDR3 region is CASSPGWGSPGEWHIQYF. CDR3 nucleotide sequence: TGTGCCAGCAGCCCTGGGTGGGGGTCCCCAGGGGAGTGGCACATTCAGTACTTC.

This clonotype was seen at least ten times. The gene calls are TRBV7-2 and TRBJ1-5; 7 bases map to TRBD1. With V trimmed by 5 bases and J by 10 bases, 11 bases remained unmatched. The CDR3 sequence is 14 residues long. The germline gives CDR1 SGHTA, CDR2 FQGNSA. The CDR3 coding sequence is TGTGCCAGCAGCCCGGGACAGCGAATGAACCCCCAGCATTTT. Protein: CASSPGQRMNPQHF.